Here is one TCR beta chain with its context. Antigen unknown. This record belongs to a study of beta chain features in type 1 diabetes. Study conclusions and caveats: TCRB CDR3s were moderately but significantly shorter in Type 1 diabetes patients in all four CD4+ subsets.

Sequenced material consisted of expressed TCRB transcripts (all of the isolated RNA was reverse transcribed). Profiling relied on immunoSEQ multiplex PCR, and the TCRdb table lists in-frame clones only, not all of them. The repertoire has 640,000 or so clones, 11% to 15% of them found once; the top ten carry 0.03% to 0.045%. Germline CDR1 reads SEHNR; CDR2 reads FQNEAQ (reference sequence). Trimming shortened V by 1 base and J by 3 bases, and 7 bases separated the two germline ends. The CDR3 is 13 residues long. The gene calls are TRBV7-9 and TRBJ2-7, with unresolved D. This receptor was taken from a man in his late teens or twenties with type 1 diabetes. What was sequenced was naive CD4+ T cells from blood. CDR3 region: CASSLESVYEQYF. The CDR3 nucleotides are TGTGCCAGCAGCTTAGAATCAGTCTACGAGCAGTACTTC.